The 3 T cell receptor beta chains presented below share a single source sample, sequenced in a study of blood T cell repertoires in COVID-19. The repertoire was sequenced with immunoSEQ multiplex PCR; TCRdb's copy has only in-frame clones and lacks some. The repertoire includes under 40,000 clones, around 87% of them detected once, and around 24% sits in the top ten. The sequencing input was peripheral blood. All receptors derive from a man in his fifties with active or convalescent COVID-19.

The chain carries TRBV7-2 and TRBJ2-7, with TRBD2 matching over 12 bases. This CDR3 spans 16 amino acids. J was trimmed by 2 bases and V by 6 bases; bases with no gene match: 8. The germline gives CDR1 SGHTA, CDR2 FQGNSA. DNA for the CDR3: TGTGCCAGCAGGGGACCCACTAGCGGGGGGACCTACGAGCAGTACGTC. Translation gives CASRGPTSGGTYEQYV.

V and J are TRBV15 and TRBJ1-5; 8 nucleotides align to TRBD1. The CDR3 is 14 residues long. J gave up 7 bases and V 4 bases, and 6 bases lay outside the gene matches. Germline CDR1 LNHNV, CDR2 YYDKDF (reference sequence). Here the CDR3 DNA reads TGTGCCACCAGCACGACAGGGGCCATCCAGCCCCAGCATTTT. Its translation is CATSTTGAIQPQHF.

The V gene is TRBV5-1, the J gene TRBJ2-7, with TRBD2 matching 12 bases. The CDR3 covers 16 residues. Germline values: CDR1 SGHRS, CDR2 YFSETQ. The V and J ends lost 4 bases and 4 bases, in that order; junction bases with no gene match: 9. As DNA, the CDR3 is TGCGCCAGCAGCCCACCCCTAGCGGGAGGGCCATACGAGCAGTACTTC. It specifies CASSPPLAGGPYEQYF. Together with reference TRBV5-1 and TRBJ2-7, the CDR3 gives the full variable domain: KAGVTQTPRYLIKTRGQQVTLSCSPISGHRSVSWYQQTPGQGLQFLFEYFSETQRNKGNFPGRFSGRQFSNSRSEMNVSTLELGDSALYLCASSPPLAGGPYEQYFGPGTRLTVT.